The 20 T cell receptor beta chains reported below all come from one sample, sequenced in a study of blood T cells in healthy people across ages. Combining a sample-barcoded 5' primer with a J-beta primer mix, a second PCR ran for 7 to 11 cycles. TCRdb used MiXCR to reprocess the 5' RACE reads, holding one entry per CDR3 protein. The table lists 1.8 million or so distinct CDR3 sequences, 30% to 40% of them singletons, with under 25% in the top ten. Sequencing used blood. These receptors were obtained from a human donor in good health.

The table lists this clonotype with a count of one. The chain recombines TRBV7-2 with TRBJ2-4; 8 bases are shared with TRBD1. J lost 13 bases, V lost 5 bases, and 16 bases had no gene match. Germline V gene sequence: CDR1 SGHTA, CDR2 FQGNSA. This CDR3 has 15 amino acids. The CDR3 DNA follows: TGTGCCAGCAGCCCCTGGACAGGGAGAGGCTACAGGCAGTACTTC. Translating gives CASSPWTGRGYRQYF.

CDR3 loop: CASRGTSGGATDTQYF. For the CDR3, the DNA is TGTGCCAGCCGGGGGACTAGCGGGGGGGCCACAGATACGCAGTATTTT. J is TRBJ2-3 and V is TRBV28, with TRBD2 matching over 16 bases. The germline gives CDR1 MDHEN, CDR2 SYDVKM. V shed 8 bases and J 2 bases; nucleotides not matched to a gene: 4. CDR3 length equals 16 residues.

This clonotype has only a few counts. This sequence joins TRBV12-3 or TRBV12-4 and TRBJ2-7; no clear D. V was pared by 3 bases and J by 0 bases, with 12 bases between. CDR3 length: 15 amino acids. The CDR3 loop is CASSFGETSSYEQYF. The CDR3 region has the DNA TGTGCCAGCAGTTTTGGAGAAACCAGCTCCTACGAGCAGTACTTC.

This clonotype was counted between two and nine times. The rearrangement joins TRBV4-3 to TRBJ2-1, with D possibly matching TRBD2 (7 bases). Trimming cost V 6 bases and J 5 bases, with 23 bases left between them. CDR3 length: 17 residues. Germline assignment: CDR1 LGHNA and CDR2 YSLEER. CDR3 region: CASSRYPGRGADNEQFF. In DNA, the CDR3 is TGCGCCAGCAGTCGCTATCCTGGACGGGGGGCGGACAATGAGCAGTTCTTC.

This clonotype was found a few times. The rearrangement uses TRBV5-5 and TRBJ1-5, with D tentatively TRBD1 (6 bases). Germline assignment: CDR1 SGHKS and CDR2 YYEKEE (reference sequence). With 1 base removed from V and 4 bases from J, the gap between germline ends came to 21 bases. The length of the CDR3 is 18 residues. CDR3 residues: CASSLRGRGHEFNQPQHF. CDR3 in DNA: TGTGCCAGCAGCTTGAGAGGCAGGGGCCACGAATTTAATCAGCCCCAGCATTTT.

CDR3 DNA sequence: TGCAGTGCTAGAGGTGCAGGGAGGGTTAATGAAAAACTGTTTTTT. It encodes CSARGAGRVNEKLFF. The chain has TRBV20-1 and TRBJ1-4; the D gene is possibly TRBD1 (5 bases). Germline V gene sequence: CDR1 DFQATT, CDR2 SNEGSKA (reference sequence). V shed 1 base and J shed 4 bases, with 13 bases lying between them. This CDR3 is 15 amino acids long.

This clonotype has only a few counts. V is TRBV29-1 and J is TRBJ1-1; a weak D match, TRBD1 (5 bases). Germline V CDR1 and CDR2: SQVTM, ANQGSEA. This CDR3 has 13 residues. Deletions cut 1 base from V and 5 bases from J, with 11 bases between. The CDR3 DNA is TGCAGCGTTGAAGGGGGGGTAGGGACTGAAGCTTTCTTT. Encoded protein: CSVEGGVGTEAFF.

A few counts support this clonotype. The chain has TRBV5-1 and TRBJ2-7; possibly TRBD2 for D (5 bases). V was cut by 4 bases and J by 0 bases, with 8 bases left in between. The CDR3 is 13 amino acids. Germline V lookup: CDR1 SGHRS, CDR2 YFSETQ. CDR3 nucleotides: TGCGCCAGCAGCGAGGGCTACTCCTACGAGCAGTACTTC. Translated: CASSEGYSYEQYF.

This clonotype has ten or more counts. For the CDR3, the DNA is TGTGCCAGCAGTCTCTCCTTTCACCAACCGGGATCCTATGGCTACACCTTC. It specifies CASSLSFHQPGSYGYTF. The V call is TRBV12-3 or TRBV12-4, the J call TRBJ1-2; D is unclear. The V and J ends lost 5 bases and 4 bases respectively, with 23 bases between them. This CDR3 comprises 17 residues.

V and J are TRBV7-6 and TRBJ1-1, with TRBD1 matching 7 bases. Germline V lookup: CDR1 SGHVS, CDR2 FNYEAQ. V was pared by 6 bases and J by 1 base, with 11 bases of the junction left unmatched. This CDR3 region has 16 residues. In nucleotides, the CDR3 is TGTGCCAGCAGGCCGGGACAGTGCTCCCCGAACACTGAAGCTTTCTTT. Translating gives CASRPGQCSPNTEAFF.

In its sample, this clonotype was seen a few times. The chain joins TRBV25-1 to TRBJ2-5, with TRBD2 as a possible D gene (7 bases). The CDR3 sequence is 15 residues long. V was clipped by 0 bases and J by 11 bases, with 19 bases between them. Germline V CDR1 and CDR2: MGHDK, SYGVNS. The CDR3, as DNA: TGTGCCAGCAGTGAATATTGGGAGGGGGGTGAAGGGCAGTACTTC. Translation: CASSEYWEGGEGQYF.

The chain uses TRBV12-3 or TRBV12-4 and TRBJ1-6; the D gene is possibly TRBD1 (5 bases). Trimming removed 3 bases at V and 11 bases at J, with 8 bases between. CDR3 size: 12 residues. Here the CDR3 reads CASSLAGAPLHF. CDR3 nucleotides: TGTGCCAGCAGTTTGGCGGGGGCACCCCTCCACTTT.

V is TRBV6-2 or TRBV6-3 and J is TRBJ2-5, with D unclear. The DNA end is a closer match to TRBJ2-7, so the J assignment may be wrong. The CDR3 has 12 residues. Germline V gene data show CDR1 as MNHEY and CDR2 as SVGEGT. The DNA for the CDR3 is TGTGCCAGCAGTACCCCCTTTGGCGAGCAGTACTTC. The encoded protein is CASSTPFGEQYF.

The V call is TRBV20-1, the J call TRBJ2-1, with 8 positions matching TRBD2. Germline assignment: CDR1 DFQATT and CDR2 SNEGSKA (reference sequence). V gave up 3 bases and J gave up 2 bases; unmatched junction bases: 12. This CDR3 comprises 17 residues. CDR3 DNA sequence: TGCAGTGCTAGGGCCGGAGTGCGGGGGGTCGCCTACAATGAGCAGTTCTTC. As protein: CSARAGVRGVAYNEQFF.

This chain joins TRBV10-3 and TRBJ2-1, with TRBD2 identical over 12 bases. Germline assignment: CDR1 ENHRY and CDR2 SYGVKD. The CDR3 spans 15 residues. J was trimmed by 10 bases and V by 7 bases; bases with no gene match: 11. CDR3 protein: CAITSGGDPSGEQFF. In DNA, the CDR3 is TGTGCCATCACTAGCGGGGGGGATCCTTCTGGGGAGCAGTTCTTC.

This clonotype was seen a few times. This rearrangement joins TRBV27 to TRBJ2-5; maybe TRBD1 (7 bases). The DNA end is more similar to TRBJ2-7, so the J call may be wrong. Per the germline V gene, CDR1 is MNHEY and CDR2 is SMNVEV (reference sequence). CDR3 size: 14 residues. The chain's CDR3 is CASSLDRDSLEQYF. CDR3 nucleotides: TGTGCCAGCAGCCTTGACAGGGACTCCCTCGAGCAGTACTTC.

This sequence joins TRBV20-1 and TRBJ2-5; TRBD2 aligns across 7 bases. Per germline, CDR1 DFQATT and CDR2 SNEGSKA (reference sequence). The CDR3 sequence is 13 residues long. Trimming removed 3 bases from V and 3 bases from J; junction bases left unmatched: 4. The CDR3 DNA follows: TGCAGTGCTAGTCCCAGCGGGGAAGAGACCCAGTACTTC. As protein: CSASPSGEETQYF.

This chain connects TRBV7-8 to TRBJ2-3, with a possible D match to TRBD1 (6 bases). The V gene lost 2 bases and the J gene lost 5 bases, with 14 bases spanning the gap. This CDR3 contains 15 residues. Germline loops: CDR1 SGHVS, CDR2 FQNEAQ. The CDR3 DNA reads as TGTGCCAGCAGCTTATTCAGGGGATCCCTAGATACGCAGTATTTT. This codes for CASSLFRGSLDTQYF. Using reference TRBV7-8 and TRBJ2-3 for the parts outside the CDR3, the full variable domain is GAGVSQSPRYKVAKRGQDVALRCDPISGHVSLFWYQQALGQGPEFLTYFQNEAQLDKSGLPSDRFFAERPEGSVSTLKIQRTQQEDSAVYLCASSLFRGSLDTQYFGPGTRLTVL.

The chain couples TRBV7-2 to TRBJ2-7; D is unclear. CDR1 and CDR2 (germline): SGHTA, FQGNSA. V was clipped by 11 bases and J by 5 bases, with 25 bases between them. The CDR3 has 15 amino acids. The CDR3 loop reads CASQNMGVRGHEQYF. CDR3 DNA: TGTGCCTCTCAAAACATGGGCGTACGTGGTCACGAGCAGTACTTC.

This clonotype was observed a few times. The rearrangement links TRBV11-3 to TRBJ2-5; D is ambiguous. The CDR3 runs 12 residues. Trimming took off 1 base at V and 6 bases at J, with 6 bases between the two ends. The V gene's germline CDR1 is SGHNT and CDR2 YENEEA. The CDR3 protein is CASSLGTQTQYF. Written as DNA, the CDR3 is TGTGCCAGCAGCTTAGGCACGCAGACCCAGTACTTC.